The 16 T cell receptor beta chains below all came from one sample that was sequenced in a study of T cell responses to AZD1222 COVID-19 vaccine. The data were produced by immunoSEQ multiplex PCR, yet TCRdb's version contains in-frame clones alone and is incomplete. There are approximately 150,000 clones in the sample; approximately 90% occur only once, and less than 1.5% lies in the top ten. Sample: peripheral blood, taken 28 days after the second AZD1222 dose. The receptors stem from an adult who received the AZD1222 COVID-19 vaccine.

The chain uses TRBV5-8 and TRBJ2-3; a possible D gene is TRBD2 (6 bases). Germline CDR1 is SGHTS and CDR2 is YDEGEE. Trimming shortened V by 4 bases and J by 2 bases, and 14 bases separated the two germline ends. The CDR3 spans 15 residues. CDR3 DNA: TGTGCCAGCAGCCCGAGGGACTCATACACAGATACGCAGTATTTT. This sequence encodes CASSPRDSYTDTQYF.

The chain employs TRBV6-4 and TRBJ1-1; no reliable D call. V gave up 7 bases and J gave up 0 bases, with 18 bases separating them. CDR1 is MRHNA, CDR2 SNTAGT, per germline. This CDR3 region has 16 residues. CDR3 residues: CASTGLDRHMNTEAFF. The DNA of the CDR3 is TGTGCCAGCACGGGTCTCGACCGGCACATGAACACTGAAGCTTTCTTT.

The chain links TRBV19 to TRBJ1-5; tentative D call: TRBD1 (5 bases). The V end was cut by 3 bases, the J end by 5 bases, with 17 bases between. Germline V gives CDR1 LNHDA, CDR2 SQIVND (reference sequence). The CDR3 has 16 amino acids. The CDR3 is CASSINRGAGHQPQHF. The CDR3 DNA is TGTGCCAGTAGTATCAATAGAGGGGCAGGTCATCAGCCCCAGCATTTT.

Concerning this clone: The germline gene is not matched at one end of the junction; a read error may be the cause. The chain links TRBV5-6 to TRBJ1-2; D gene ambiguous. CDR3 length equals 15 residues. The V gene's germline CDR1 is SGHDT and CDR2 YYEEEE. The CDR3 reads CASGLEARVSYGYTF. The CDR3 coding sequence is TGTGCCAGCGGCTTGGAGGCCCGGGTCTCCTATGGCTACACCTTC.

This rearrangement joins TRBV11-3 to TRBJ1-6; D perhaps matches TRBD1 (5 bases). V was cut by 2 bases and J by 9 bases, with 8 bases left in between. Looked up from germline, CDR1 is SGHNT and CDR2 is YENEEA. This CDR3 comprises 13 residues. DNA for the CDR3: TGTGCCAGCAGCTTACTTAGGGGTTCACCCCTCCACTTT. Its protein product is CASSLLRGSPLHF. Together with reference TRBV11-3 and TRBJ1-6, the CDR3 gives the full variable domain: EAGVVQSPRYKIIEKKQPVAFWCNPISGHNTLYWYLQNLGQGPELLIRYENEEAVDDSQLPKDRFSAERLKGVDSTLKIQPAELGDSAVYLCASSLLRGSPLHFGNGTRLTVT.

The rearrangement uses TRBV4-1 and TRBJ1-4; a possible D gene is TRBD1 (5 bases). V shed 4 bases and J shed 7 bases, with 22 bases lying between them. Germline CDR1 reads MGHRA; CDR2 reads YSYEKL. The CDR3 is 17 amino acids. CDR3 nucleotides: TGCGCCAGCAGCCTCCTCCCACAGACGAGGGGTACTGAAAAACTGTTTTTT. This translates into CASSLLPQTRGTEKLFF.

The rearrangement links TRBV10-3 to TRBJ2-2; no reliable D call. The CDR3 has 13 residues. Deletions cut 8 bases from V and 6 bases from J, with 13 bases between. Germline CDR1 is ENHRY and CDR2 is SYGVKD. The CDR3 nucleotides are TGTGCCATCCCGACTCTTTCCCCCGGGGAGCTGTTTTTT. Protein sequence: CAIPTLSPGELFF.

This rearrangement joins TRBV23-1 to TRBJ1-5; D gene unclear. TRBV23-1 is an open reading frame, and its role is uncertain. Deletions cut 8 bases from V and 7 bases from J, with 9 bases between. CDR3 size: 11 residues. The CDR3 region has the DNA TGCGCCAGCCTTTTCCCCCAGCCCCAGCATTTT. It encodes CASLFPQPQHF.

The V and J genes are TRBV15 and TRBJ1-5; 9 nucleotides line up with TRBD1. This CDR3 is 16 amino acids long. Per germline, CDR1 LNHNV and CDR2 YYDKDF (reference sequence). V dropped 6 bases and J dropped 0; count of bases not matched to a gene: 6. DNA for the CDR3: TGTGCCACCAGACAAACAGGGGGCCATAGCAATCAGCCCCAGCATTTT. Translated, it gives CATRQTGGHSNQPQHF.

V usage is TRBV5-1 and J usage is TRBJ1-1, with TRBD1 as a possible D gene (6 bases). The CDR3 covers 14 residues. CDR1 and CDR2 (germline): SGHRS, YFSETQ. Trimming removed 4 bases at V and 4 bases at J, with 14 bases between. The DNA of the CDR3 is TGCGCCAGCAGCACTAGTCTGACAGGCACTGAAGCTTTCTTT. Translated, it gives CASSTSLTGTEAFF.

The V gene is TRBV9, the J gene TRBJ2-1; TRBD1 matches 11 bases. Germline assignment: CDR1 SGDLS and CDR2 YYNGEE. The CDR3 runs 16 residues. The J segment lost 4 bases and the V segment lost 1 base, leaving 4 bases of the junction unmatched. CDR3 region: CASSVRGQGGYNEQFF. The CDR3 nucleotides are TGTGCCAGCAGCGTACGGGGACAGGGGGGATACAATGAGCAGTTCTTC.

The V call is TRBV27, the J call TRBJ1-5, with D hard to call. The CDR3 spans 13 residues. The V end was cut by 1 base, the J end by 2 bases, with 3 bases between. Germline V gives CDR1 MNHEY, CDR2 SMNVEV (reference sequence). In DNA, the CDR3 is TGTGCCAGCAGTTTATGGCGCAATCAGCCCCAGCATTTT. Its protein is CASSLWRNQPQHF.

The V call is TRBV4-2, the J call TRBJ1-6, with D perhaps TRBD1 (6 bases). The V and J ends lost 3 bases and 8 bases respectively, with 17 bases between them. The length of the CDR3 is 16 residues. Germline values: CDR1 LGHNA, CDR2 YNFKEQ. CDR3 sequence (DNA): TGTGCCAGCAGCCACGAACAGGGACGATCGGATTCACCCCTCCACTTT. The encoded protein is CASSHEQGRSDSPLHF.

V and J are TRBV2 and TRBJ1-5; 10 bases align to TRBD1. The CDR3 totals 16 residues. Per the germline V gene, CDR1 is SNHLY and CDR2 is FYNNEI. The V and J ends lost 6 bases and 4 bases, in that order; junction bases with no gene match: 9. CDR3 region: CASRSGQGIGNQPQHF. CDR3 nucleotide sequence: TGTGCCAGCAGGTCGGGACAGGGGATCGGAAATCAGCCCCAGCATTTT.

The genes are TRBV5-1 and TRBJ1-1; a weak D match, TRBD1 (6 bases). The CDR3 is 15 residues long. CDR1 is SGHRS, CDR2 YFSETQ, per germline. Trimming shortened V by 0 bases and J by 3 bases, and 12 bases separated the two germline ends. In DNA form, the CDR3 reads TGCGCCAGCAGCTTGGACTCGGGGGCATACACTGAAGCTTTCTTT. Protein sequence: CASSLDSGAYTEAFF.

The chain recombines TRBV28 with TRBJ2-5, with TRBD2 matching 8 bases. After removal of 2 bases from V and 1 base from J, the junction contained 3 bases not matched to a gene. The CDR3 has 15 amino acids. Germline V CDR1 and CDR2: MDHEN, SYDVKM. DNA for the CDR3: TGTGCCAGCAGTTTAGGGGCGGGAGGCCAAGAGACCCAGTACTTC. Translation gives CASSLGAGGQETQYF.